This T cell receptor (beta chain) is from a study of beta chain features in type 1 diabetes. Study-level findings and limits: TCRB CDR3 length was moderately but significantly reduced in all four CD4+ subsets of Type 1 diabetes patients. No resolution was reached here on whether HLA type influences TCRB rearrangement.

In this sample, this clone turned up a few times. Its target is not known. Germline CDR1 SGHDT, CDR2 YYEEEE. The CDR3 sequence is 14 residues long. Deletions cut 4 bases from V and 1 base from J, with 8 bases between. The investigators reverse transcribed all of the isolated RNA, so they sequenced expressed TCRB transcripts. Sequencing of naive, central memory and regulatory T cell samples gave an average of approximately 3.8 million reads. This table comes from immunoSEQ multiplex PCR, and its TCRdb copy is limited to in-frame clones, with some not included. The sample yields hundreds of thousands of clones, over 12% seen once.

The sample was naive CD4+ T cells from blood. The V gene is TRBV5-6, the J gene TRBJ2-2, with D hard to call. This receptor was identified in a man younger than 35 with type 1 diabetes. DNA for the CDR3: TGTGCCAGCAGCCCGGCAGGGAACACCGGGGAGCTGTTTTTT. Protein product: CASSPAGNTGELFF.